This T cell receptor beta chain is from a study of blood T cell repertoires in COVID-19. In the study overall: The analysed material was cDNA or gDNA that came from T cells, B-cell-depleted T cells, or PBMCs.

Germline V lookup: CDR1 MNHNY, CDR2 SVGAGI (reference sequence). Trimming cost V 4 bases and J 4 bases, with 8 bases left between them. This CDR3 region has 13 residues. The authors' processing: Counts of nucleated cells, estimated from reference gene primer amplification, were obtained. TCRdb keeps only in-frame clones here, not all; method: immunoSEQ multiplex PCR. V, J and clone size are those of that table, while D and trimming were read from the DNA. The top ten clones hold under 0.95% of a sample with 90,000 to 150,000 clones, about two thirds of them seen once. The sequence was obtained from a human donor with acute or convalescent COVID-19. The donor label of this sample is uncertain. This chain connects TRBV6-6 to TRBJ1-5; a weak D match, TRBD1 (6 bases). Sample: peripheral blood. CDR3 nucleotides: TGTGCCAGCAGTTCGGGACATAATCAGCCCCAGCATTTT. Translating gives CASSSGHNQPQHF.